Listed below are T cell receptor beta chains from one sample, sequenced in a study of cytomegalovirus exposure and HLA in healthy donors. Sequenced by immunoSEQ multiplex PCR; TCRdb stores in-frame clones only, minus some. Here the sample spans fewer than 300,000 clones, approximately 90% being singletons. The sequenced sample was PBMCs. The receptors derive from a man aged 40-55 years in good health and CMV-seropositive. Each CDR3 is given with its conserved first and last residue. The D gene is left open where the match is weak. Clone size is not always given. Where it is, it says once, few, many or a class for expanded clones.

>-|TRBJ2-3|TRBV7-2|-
TGTGCCAGCAGCTTTGGACTAAACACAGATACGCAGTATTTT
CASSFGLNTDTQYF
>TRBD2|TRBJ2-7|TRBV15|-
TGTGCCACCAGCAGAGAGACTAGCGGGAGCTACGAGCAGTACTTC
CATSRETSGSYEQYF
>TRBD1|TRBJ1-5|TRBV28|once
TGTGCCAGCAGTACCGCCGGGACAGGGCTAGGGCAGCCCCAGCATTTT
CASSTAGTGLGQPQHF
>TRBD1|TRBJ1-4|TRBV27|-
TGTGCCAGCAGACGTGCCGGGACAGGGGTCGAAAAACTGTTTTTT
CASRRAGTGVEKLFF
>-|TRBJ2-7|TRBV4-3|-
TGCGCCAGCAGCCAAGCCCCGACAGACCTGACCTACGAGCAGTACTTC
CASSQAPTDLTYEQYF
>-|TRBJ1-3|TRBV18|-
TGTGCCAGCTCTCACGACAGTAGCTCTGGAAACACCATATATTTT
CASSHDSSSGNTIYF
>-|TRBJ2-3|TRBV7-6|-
TGTGCCAGCAGCTTCCCGGCAGGGTATCACGATACGCAGTATTTT
CASSFPAGYHDTQYF
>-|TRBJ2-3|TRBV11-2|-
TGTGCCAGCAGCTTAGATCGCGGGATCACGCAGTATTTT
CASSLDRGITQYF
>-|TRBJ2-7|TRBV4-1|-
TGCGCCAGCAGCCAAGACGGGTTTGTCTACGAGCAGTACTTC
CASSQDGFVYEQYF
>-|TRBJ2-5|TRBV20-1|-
TGCAGTGCTACTCGGGTGTCCCAGTACTTC
CSATRVSQYF
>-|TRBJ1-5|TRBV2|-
TGTGCCAGCAACAGACCAGATCAGCCCCAGCATTTT
CASNRPDQPQHF
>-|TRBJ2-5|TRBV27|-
TGTGCCAGCAGTTTAAGCAGGGGCCAAGAGACCCAGTACTTC
CASSLSRGQETQYF
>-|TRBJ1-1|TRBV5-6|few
TGTGCCAGCAGCACACCAGGGGCTCTGGGTACTGAAGCTTTCTTT
CASSTPGALGTEAFF
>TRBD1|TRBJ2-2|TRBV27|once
TGTGCCAGCAGCCCCCGGGGGACAGGGGGGAACACCGGGGAGCTGTTTTTT
CASSPRGTGGNTGELFF
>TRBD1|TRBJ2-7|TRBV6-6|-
TGTGCCAGCAGTTACTCGCAGGGGGCGTACGAGCAGTACTTC
CASSYSQGAYEQYF
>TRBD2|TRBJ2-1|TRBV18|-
TGTGCCAGCTCACCACGGACTAGCGGGAGGAATGAGCAGTTCTTC
CASSPRTSGRNEQFF
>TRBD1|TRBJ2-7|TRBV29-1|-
TGCAGCGTGGCGGACAGGGTGTCCTACGAGCAGTACTTC
CSVADRVSYEQYF
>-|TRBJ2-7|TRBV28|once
TGTGCCACCATAGAGGTGAGGGCGAGCTCCTACGAGCAGTACTTC
CATIEVRASSYEQYF
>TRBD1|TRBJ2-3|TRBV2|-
TGTGCCAGCAGTGAAGCACAGGGGGCGCGAGATACGCAGTATTTT
CASSEAQGARDTQYF
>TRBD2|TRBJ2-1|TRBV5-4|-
TGTGCCAGCAGCCGGAAGCGGGAGACATACAATGAGCAGTTCTTC
CASSRKRETYNEQFF
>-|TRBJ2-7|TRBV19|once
TGTGCCAGTAGTATGGAGGGGAGAGTCTCCTACGAGCAGTACTTC
CASSMEGRVSYEQYF
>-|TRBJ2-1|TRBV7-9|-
TGTGCCAGCAGCTTCGGGGTGCTCAATGAGCAGTTCTTC
CASSFGVLNEQFF
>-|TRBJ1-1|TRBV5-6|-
TGTGCCAGCAGCGTGACAGGTCCAGAGAACACTGAAGCTTTCTTT
CASSVTGPENTEAFF
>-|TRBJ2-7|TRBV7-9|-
TGTGCCAGCAGCTTAGACAGGGAGTACAGCGAGCAGTACTTC
CASSLDREYSEQYF
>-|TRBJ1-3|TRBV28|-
TGTGCCAGCAGTTTATGGGACAGCTCTGGAAACACCATATATTTT
CASSLWDSSGNTIYF
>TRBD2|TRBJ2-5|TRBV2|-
TGTGCCAAAGGACTAGCGGGAGCGTCCCAGTACTTC
CAKGLAGASQYF
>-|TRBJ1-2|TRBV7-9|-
TGTGCCAGCAGTCGGACCAGGGCGTCGAACTATGGCTACACCTTC
CASSRTRASNYGYTF
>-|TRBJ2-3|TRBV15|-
TGTGCCACCAGCAGAGGCGACAGGGTCGGCCGACGCTTCGGGAGTGGGGATACGCAGTATTTT
CATSRGDRVGRRFGSGDTQYF
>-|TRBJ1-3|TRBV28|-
TGTGCCAGCAGTTCGGGTCGGCTCTCTGGAAACACCATATATTTT
CASSSGRLSGNTIYF
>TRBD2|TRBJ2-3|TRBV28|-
TGTGCCAGCAGTTTACCCCCGGGGGGGGGAGACTCCACAGATACGCAGTATTTT
CASSLPPGGGDSTDTQYF
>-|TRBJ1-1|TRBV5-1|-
TGCGCCAGCAGCGGTGACAGCAACACTGAAGCTTTCTTT
CASSGDSNTEAFF
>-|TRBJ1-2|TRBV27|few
TGTGCCAGCAGTGCGGGAAACTATGGCTACACCTTC
CASSAGNYGYTF
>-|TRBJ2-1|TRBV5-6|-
TGTGCCAGCAGCCCCCAGACTAGTATGGAAAACAATGAGCAGTTCTTC
CASSPQTSMENNEQFF
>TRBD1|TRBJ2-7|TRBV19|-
TGTGCCAGTAGCTCGATGACAGGGGCCTACGAGCAGTACTTC
CASSSMTGAYEQYF
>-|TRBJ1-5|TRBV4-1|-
TGCGCCAGCAGCCAAGACCCGGTTAACAATCAGCCCCAGCATTTT
CASSQDPVNNQPQHF
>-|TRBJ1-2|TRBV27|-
TGTGCCAGCAGTTTTACCCCGGACAGCTATGGCTACACCTTC
CASSFTPDSYGYTF